The 25 T cell receptor beta chains presented below share a single source sample, sequenced in a study of CXCR4 blockade with PD-1 therapy in pancreatic cancer. Repertoires were generated with immunoSEQ multiplex PCR, while TCRdb's copy carries only in-frame clones and drops some. Among around 6,400 clones, 35% to 45% were seen once, and the ten largest hold roughly 14%. Sequenced: tumor tissue. The source is a human donor with pancreatic ductal adenocarcinoma.

This clone has just a few counts. The rearrangement uses TRBV18 and TRBJ2-7, with TRBD1 identical over 7 bases. V lost 3 bases to trimming and J lost 6 bases; unmatched junction nucleotides: 5. This CDR3 contains 13 residues. CDR1 and CDR2 (germline): KGHSH, LQKENI. As DNA, the CDR3 is TGTGCCAGCTCACCGGGACAGCTCTCCGAGCAGTACTTC. Translating gives CASSPGQLSEQYF.

Only one count was recorded for this clone. The V call is TRBV19, the J call TRBJ2-1, with TRBD2 matching 10 bases. Looked up from germline, CDR1 is LNHDA and CDR2 is SQIVND (reference sequence). Trimming removed 5 bases from V and 9 bases from J; junction bases left unmatched: 10. This CDR3 contains 15 residues. The CDR3 loop is CASSGGLAEEGEQFF. Written as DNA, the CDR3 is TGTGCCAGTAGTGGAGGACTAGCGGAGGAGGGTGAGCAGTTCTTC.

In this sample, this clone turned up a few times. The V and J genes are TRBV6-8 and TRBJ2-1, with unresolved D. The germline V gene has CDR1 MNHGY and CDR2 SAAAGT. This CDR3 region has 14 residues. Trimming pared 2 bases from V and 6 bases from J, leaving 11 bases between. The CDR3 DNA reads as TGTGCCAGCAGTTACACGAGAGTACGCAATGAGCAGTTCTTC. Amino acids: CASSYTRVRNEQFF.

The genes are TRBV14 and TRBJ2-7; D gene uncertain. Germline V gene sequence: CDR1 SGHDN, CDR2 FVKESK. The CDR3 has 12 amino acids. Deletions cut 0 bases from V and 9 bases from J, with 9 bases between. The CDR3 nucleotides are TGTGCCAGCAGCCAAGATCGGCTTTGGCAGTACTTC. It is translated as CASSQDRLWQYF.

V is TRBV14 and J is TRBJ2-7, with D perhaps matching TRBD1 (6 bases). The germline V gene encodes CDR1 SGHDN and CDR2 FVKESK. The CDR3 runs 14 residues. V was pared by 6 bases and J by 3 bases, with 15 bases between. The CDR3 DNA is TGTGCCAGCAGGGGTCAGGGGTCATTCTACGAGCAGTACTTC. The encoded protein is CASRGQGSFYEQYF.

Notes on this clone: One junction end does not reproduce the germline sequence, and a read error may be involved. V gene TRBV6-1 combines with J gene TRBJ2-6; D gene ambiguous. The germline V gene encodes CDR1 MNHNS and CDR2 SASEGT. This CDR3 comprises 15 residues. CDR3 amino acids: CAISEGISGANVLTF. CDR3 sequence (DNA): TGTGCCATCAGTGAAGGTATCTCTGGGGCCAACGTCCTGACTTTC.

This clone showed up just a few times. This chain links TRBV29-1 with TRBJ2-6, with a weak D call TRBD1 (6 bases). Germline CDR1 SQVTM, CDR2 ANQGSEA. The CDR3 covers 16 residues. The V end lost 7 bases, the J end lost 4 bases, and 20 bases lay between the germline ends. Here the CDR3 reads CSAASETGSGANVLTF. The CDR3 DNA is TGCAGCGCAGCCTCGGAAACAGGGAGCGGGGCCAACGTCCTGACTTTC.

The chain joins TRBV6-7 to TRBJ2-1, with no clear D. TRBV6-7 is given ORF status, its function remaining uncertain. V lost 2 bases and J lost 8, with 13 bases in between. The CDR3 has 14 amino acids. The CDR3 is CASSYPSPPDEQFF. CDR3 bases: TGTGCCAGCAGTTACCCCTCCCCCCCAGATGAGCAGTTCTTC.

The DNA for the CDR3 is TGCGCCAGCAGTGGCGGGAGCTCCTACAATGAGCAGTTCTTC. This encodes CASSGGSSYNEQFF. The chain combines TRBV4-1 with TRBJ2-1; 7 nucleotides agree with TRBD2. The CDR3 extends over 14 amino acids. V shed 6 bases and J 0 bases; nucleotides not matched to a gene: 2. Germline values: CDR1 MGHRA, CDR2 YSYEKL.

J is TRBJ2-4 and V is TRBV29-1, with a possible D match to TRBD2 (6 bases). Germline V gene data show CDR1 as SQVTM and CDR2 as ANQGSEA. The CDR3 consists of 16 residues. V lost 0 bases and J 6 bases, leaving 18 bases between the germline ends. Here the CDR3 DNA reads TGCAGCGTTGAAGATAGTATTAACTTGGGGGGAAACATTCAGTACTTC. It codes for CSVEDSINLGGNIQYF. The full variable domain, in which reference TRBV29-1 and TRBJ2-4 provide the parts outside the CDR3, is SAVISQKPSRDICQRGTSLTIQCQVDSQVTMMFWYRQQPGQSLTLIATANQGSEATYESGFVIDKFPISRPNLTFSTLTVSNMSPEDSSIYLCSVEDSINLGGNIQYFGAGTRLSVL.

The chain links TRBV11-3 to TRBJ2-3, with D unclear. The germline CDR1 and CDR2 sequences are SGHNT and YENEEA. V was cut by 1 base and J by 0 bases, with 8 bases left in between. This CDR3 is built from 15 residues. The CDR3, as DNA: TGTGCCAGCAGCTTAGGGCTCTCTAGCACAGATACGCAGTATTTT. It is translated as CASSLGLSSTDTQYF. Looking up the rest from reference TRBV11-3 and TRBJ2-3 gives the full variable domain: EAGVVQSPRYKIIEKKQPVAFWCNPISGHNTLYWYLQNLGQGPELLIRYENEEAVDDSQLPKDRFSAERLKGVDSTLKIQPAELGDSAVYLCASSLGLSSTDTQYFGPGTRLTVL.

CDR3 residues: CASRVRDLGYTF. Written as DNA, the CDR3 is TGTGCCAGCAGAGTAAGGGATCTTGGCTACACCTTC. The chain is built from TRBV28 and TRBJ1-2; D ambiguous. V dropped 6 bases and J dropped 7 bases, with 12 bases sitting between them. The CDR3 is made up of 12 amino acids. Germline V gene data show CDR1 as MDHEN and CDR2 as SYDVKM.

This clone was recorded many times. The sample has other DNA sequences that encode this CDR3 too. CDR3 in DNA: TGTGCCAGCAGTGATTCGGGAGGAGGTCAGCCCCAGCATTTT. It codes for CASSDSGGGQPQHF. The chain carries TRBV6-8 and TRBJ1-5; unclear D gene. CDR1 is MNHGY, CDR2 SAAAGT, per germline. The CDR3 length is 14 residues. With 5 bases removed from V and 6 bases from J, the gap between germline ends came to 14 bases.

The V call is TRBV29-1, the J call TRBJ2-3, with TRBD1 matching 11 bases. The CDR3 runs 14 residues. Per the germline V gene, CDR1 is SQVTM and CDR2 is ANQGSEA. V gave up 7 bases and J gave up 8 bases; unmatched junction bases: 11. The CDR3 DNA reads as TGCAGCGCCCGGACAGGGGGCCTCACGGGTACGCAGTATTTT. Translating it yields CSARTGGLTGTQYF.

The rearrangement uses TRBV6-8 and TRBJ1-4; D remains ambiguous. The CDR3 covers 13 residues. Germline V gene data show CDR1 as MNHGY and CDR2 as SAAAGT. V lost 7 bases to trimming and J lost 4 bases, with 10 bases between them. CDR3 sequence: CASIGQLNEKLFF. Written as DNA, the CDR3 is TGTGCCAGCATCGGCCAGCTTAATGAAAAACTGTTTTTT.

This clone came up a few times. The V and J genes are TRBV18 and TRBJ2-7, with D possibly matching TRBD1 (6 bases). Between the trimmed V and J ends, which lost 4 bases and 6 bases, there was a span of 16 bases. The germline V gene has CDR1 KGHSH and CDR2 LQKENI. The CDR3 sequence is 14 residues long. The CDR3: CASSRRDNGLEQYF. CDR3 in DNA: TGTGCCAGCTCACGCCGGGACAACGGCCTCGAGCAGTACTTC.

This clone came up a few times. The DNA holds an ambiguous or unread base, and X denotes its residue. The V gene is TRBV9, the J gene TRBJ2-3; D possibly corresponds to TRBD2 (6 bases). CDR1 and CDR2 (germline): SGDLS, YYNGEE. The V end was cut by 5 bases, the J end by 2 bases, with 15 bases between. The CDR3 runs 15 residues. In DNA, the CDR3 is TGTGCCAGCAGYGGGGACTTAGCGTACACAGATACGCAGTATTTT. Its protein product is CASXGDLAYTDTQYF. The CDR3 as a whole reads CASSGDLAYTDTQYF.

At least ten counts were recorded for this clone. The chain combines TRBV7-6 with TRBJ1-3; maybe TRBD1 (5 bases). V lost 0 bases to trimming and J lost 8 bases, with 11 bases between them. From germline, CDR1 is SGHVS and CDR2 FNYEAQ. The CDR3 totals 14 residues. Written as DNA, the CDR3 is TGTGCCAGCAGCTTAGCAGGGGCCCGGGACACCATATATTTT. Its protein is CASSLAGARDTIYF.

This chain connects TRBV29-1 to TRBJ2-7, with TRBD1 identical over 7 bases. Germline V gene sequence: CDR1 SQVTM, CDR2 ANQGSEA. The V gene end was trimmed by 6 bases and the J gene end by 4 bases; junction bases not matched to a gene: 9. The CDR3 totals 13 residues. The CDR3 DNA reads TGCAGCGTCCTGACAGGGAAGGATTACGAGCAGTACTTC. Amino acids: CSVLTGKDYEQYF.

This clone appeared a few times. This chain connects TRBV6-8 to TRBJ2-1; D is uncertain. The CDR3 totals 13 residues. Germline V gene sequence: CDR1 MNHGY, CDR2 SAAAGT. Trimming took off 5 bases at V and 12 bases at J, with 17 bases between the two ends. The CDR3, as DNA: TGTGCCAGCAGTGCCCTGAATACCGGGTTGCAGTTCTTC. It encodes CASSALNTGLQFF.

V and J are TRBV28 and TRBJ1-4, with D unresolved. The CDR3 covers 15 residues. The V and J ends lost 6 bases and 8 bases respectively, with 19 bases between them. Germline CDR1 and CDR2: MDHEN and SYDVKM. The CDR3 region is CASSQRGFLEEKLFF. DNA for the CDR3: TGTGCCAGCAGCCAACGAGGGTTCCTTGAGGAAAAACTGTTTTTT.

This clone has only a few counts. The chain combines TRBV6-8 with TRBJ1-2, with unresolved D. Trimming took off 2 bases at V and 3 bases at J, with 7 bases between the two ends. Per the germline V gene, CDR1 is MNHGY and CDR2 is SAAAGT. This CDR3 has 13 residues. As DNA, the CDR3 is TGTGCCAGCAGTTACGGAGCCGACTATGGCTACACCTTC. The encoded protein is CASSYGADYGYTF.

This chain links TRBV28 with TRBJ2-5, with 7 nucleotides matching TRBD1. Losses at the gene ends were 6 bases for V and 5 bases for J; bases not matched to a gene: 9. The CDR3 is 14 amino acids. The germline gives CDR1 MDHEN, CDR2 SYDVKM. The CDR3 loop is CASSGDSRRETQYF. The CDR3 nucleotides read TGTGCCAGCAGCGGGGACAGTCGAAGGGAGACCCAGTACTTC.

This chain uses TRBV29-1 with TRBJ2-5; D gene unclear. The V and J ends lost 8 bases and 2 bases respectively, with 15 bases between them. The CDR3 has 13 amino acids. The germline CDR1 and CDR2 sequences are SQVTM and ANQGSEA. The CDR3 reads CSSAAAFQETQYF. CDR3 sequence (DNA): TGCAGCAGTGCGGCGGCGTTTCAAGAGACCCAGTACTTC.

This clone has more than one count but fewer than ten. The chain combines TRBV29-1 with TRBJ2-1; TRBD2 matches at 8 bases. The CDR3 runs 16 residues. V lost 3 bases, J lost 7 bases, and 14 bases stayed unmatched. CDR1 is SQVTM and CDR2 is ANQGSEA in the germline V gene. CDR3 nucleotides: TGCAGCGTTGAGCGGCTAGCGGGCCTCAGGGTGAATGAGCAGTTCTTC. This gives the protein CSVERLAGLRVNEQFF.